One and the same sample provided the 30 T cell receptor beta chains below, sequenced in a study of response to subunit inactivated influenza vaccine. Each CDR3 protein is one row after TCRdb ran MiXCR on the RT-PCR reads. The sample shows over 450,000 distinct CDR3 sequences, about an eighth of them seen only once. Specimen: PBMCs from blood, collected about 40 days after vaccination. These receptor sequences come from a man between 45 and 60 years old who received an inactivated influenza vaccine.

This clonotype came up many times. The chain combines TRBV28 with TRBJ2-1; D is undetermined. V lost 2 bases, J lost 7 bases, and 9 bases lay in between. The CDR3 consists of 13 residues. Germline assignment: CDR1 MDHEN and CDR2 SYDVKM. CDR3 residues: CASSLREGNEQFF. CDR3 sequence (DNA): TGTGCCAGCAGTTTAAGGGAAGGGAATGAGCAGTTCTTC.

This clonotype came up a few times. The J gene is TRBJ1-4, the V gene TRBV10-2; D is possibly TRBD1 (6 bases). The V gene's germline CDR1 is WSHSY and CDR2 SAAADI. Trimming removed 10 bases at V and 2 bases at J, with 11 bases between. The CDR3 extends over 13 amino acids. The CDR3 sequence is CATQGSTNEKLFF. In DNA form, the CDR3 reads TGCGCCACACAGGGTTCGACTAATGAAAAACTGTTTTTT.

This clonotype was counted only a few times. The CDR3 region has the DNA TGTGCCAGCAGTTACATGGGCTACGAGCAGTACTTC. It specifies CASSYMGYEQYF. The J gene is TRBJ2-7, the V gene TRBV6-2 or TRBV6-3, with D uncertain. Trimming took off 2 bases at V and 3 bases at J, with 5 bases between the two ends. The length of the CDR3 is 12 residues. From germline, CDR1 is MNHEY and CDR2 SVGEGT.

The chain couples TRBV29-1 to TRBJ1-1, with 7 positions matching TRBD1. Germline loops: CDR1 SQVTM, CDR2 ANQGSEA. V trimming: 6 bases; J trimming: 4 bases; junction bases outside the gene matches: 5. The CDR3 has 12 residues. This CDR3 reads CSVLDRLTEAFF. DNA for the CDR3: TGCAGCGTCCTGGACAGGCTCACTGAAGCTTTCTTT.

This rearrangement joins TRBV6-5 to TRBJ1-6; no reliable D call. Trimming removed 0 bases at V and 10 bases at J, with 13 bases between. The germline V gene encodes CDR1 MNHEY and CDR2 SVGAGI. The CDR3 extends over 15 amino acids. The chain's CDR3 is CASSYSKVRGSPLHF. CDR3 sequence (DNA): TGTGCCAGCAGTTACTCGAAGGTGAGAGGCTCACCCCTCCACTTT.

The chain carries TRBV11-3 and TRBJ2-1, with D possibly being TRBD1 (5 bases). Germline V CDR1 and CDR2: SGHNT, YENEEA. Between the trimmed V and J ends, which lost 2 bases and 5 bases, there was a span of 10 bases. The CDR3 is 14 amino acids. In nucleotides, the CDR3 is TGTGCCAGCAGCTTAACGGCAGGGAACAATGAGCAGTTCTTC. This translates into CASSLTAGNNEQFF. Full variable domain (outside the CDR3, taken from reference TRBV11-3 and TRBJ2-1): EAGVVQSPRYKIIEKKQPVAFWCNPISGHNTLYWYLQNLGQGPELLIRYENEEAVDDSQLPKDRFSAERLKGVDSTLKIQPAELGDSAVYLCASSLTAGNNEQFFGPGTRLTVL.

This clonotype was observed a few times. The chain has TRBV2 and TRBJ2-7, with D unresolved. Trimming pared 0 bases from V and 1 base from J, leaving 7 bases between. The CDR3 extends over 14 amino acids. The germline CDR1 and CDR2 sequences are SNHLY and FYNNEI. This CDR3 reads CASSEAGWSYEQYF. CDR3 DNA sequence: TGTGCCAGCAGTGAAGCAGGGTGGTCCTACGAGCAGTACTTC.

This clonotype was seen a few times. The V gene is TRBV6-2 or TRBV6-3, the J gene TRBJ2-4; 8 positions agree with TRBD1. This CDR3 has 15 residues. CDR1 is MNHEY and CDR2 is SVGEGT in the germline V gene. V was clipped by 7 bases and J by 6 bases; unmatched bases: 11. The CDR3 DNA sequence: TGTGCCAGCACCCCCCAGGGGGCGAAGGGAAACATTCAGTACTTC. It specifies CASTPQGAKGNIQYF.

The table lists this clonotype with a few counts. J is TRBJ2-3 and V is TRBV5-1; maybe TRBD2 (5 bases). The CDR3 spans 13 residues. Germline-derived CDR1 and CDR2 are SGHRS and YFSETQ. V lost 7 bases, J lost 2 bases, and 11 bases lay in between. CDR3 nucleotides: TGCGCCAGCCGGGGTGGAAACACAGATACGCAGTATTTT. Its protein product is CASRGGNTDTQYF.

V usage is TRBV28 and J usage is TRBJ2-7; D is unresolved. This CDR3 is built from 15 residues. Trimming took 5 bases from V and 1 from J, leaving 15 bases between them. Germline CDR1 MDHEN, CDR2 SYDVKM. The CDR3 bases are TGTGCCAGCAGTCCATTAGCCATCCTATCCTACGAGCAGTACTTC. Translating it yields CASSPLAILSYEQYF.

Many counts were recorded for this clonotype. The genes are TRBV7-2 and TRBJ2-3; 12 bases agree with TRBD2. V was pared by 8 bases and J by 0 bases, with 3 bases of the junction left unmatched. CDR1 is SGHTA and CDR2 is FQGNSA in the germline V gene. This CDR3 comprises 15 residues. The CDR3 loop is CASGLAGGSTDTQYF. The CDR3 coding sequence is TGTGCCAGCGGTCTAGCGGGGGGGAGCACAGATACGCAGTATTTT.

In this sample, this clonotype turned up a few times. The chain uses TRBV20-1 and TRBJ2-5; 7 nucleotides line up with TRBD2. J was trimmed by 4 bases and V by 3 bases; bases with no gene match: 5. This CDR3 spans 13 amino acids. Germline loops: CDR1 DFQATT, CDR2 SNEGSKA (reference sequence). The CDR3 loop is CSASPTSRETQYF. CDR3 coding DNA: TGCAGTGCTAGCCCGACTAGCAGAGAGACCCAGTACTTC.

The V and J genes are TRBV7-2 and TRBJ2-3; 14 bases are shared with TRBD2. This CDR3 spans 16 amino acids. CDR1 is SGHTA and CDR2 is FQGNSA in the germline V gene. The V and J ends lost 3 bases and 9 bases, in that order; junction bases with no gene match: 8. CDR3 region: CASSLGTSGGQGTQYF. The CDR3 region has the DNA TGTGCCAGCAGCTTGGGGACTAGCGGGGGCCAGGGGACGCAGTATTTT.

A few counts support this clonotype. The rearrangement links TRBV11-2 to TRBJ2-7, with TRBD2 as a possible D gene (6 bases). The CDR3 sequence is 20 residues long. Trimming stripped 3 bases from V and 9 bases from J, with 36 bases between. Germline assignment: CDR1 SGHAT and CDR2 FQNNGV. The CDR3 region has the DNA TGTGCCAGCAGCTTTTTTCCAGCAGGGCCCGTAGCGGTCAGCCTTAACTCGCAGTACTTC. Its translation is CASSFFPAGPVAVSLNSQYF.

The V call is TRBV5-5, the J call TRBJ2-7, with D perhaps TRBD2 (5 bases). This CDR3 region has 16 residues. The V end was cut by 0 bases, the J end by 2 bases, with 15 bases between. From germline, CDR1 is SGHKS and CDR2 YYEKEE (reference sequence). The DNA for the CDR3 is TGTGCCAGCAGCTTGGGGGGAATCGAGAGGGCCTACGAGCAGTACTTC. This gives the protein CASSLGGIERAYEQYF.

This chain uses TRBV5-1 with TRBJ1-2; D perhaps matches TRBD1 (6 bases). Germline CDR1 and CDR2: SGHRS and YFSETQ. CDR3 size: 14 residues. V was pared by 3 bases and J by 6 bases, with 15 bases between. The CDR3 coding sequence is TGCGCCAGCAGCTCCGGGGGGCCCAGCCATGGCTACACCTTC. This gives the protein CASSSGGPSHGYTF.

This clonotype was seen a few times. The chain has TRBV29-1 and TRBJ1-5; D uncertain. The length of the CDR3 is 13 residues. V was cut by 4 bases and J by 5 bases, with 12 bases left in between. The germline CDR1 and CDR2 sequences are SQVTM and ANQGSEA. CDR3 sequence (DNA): TGCAGCGTTGCAGGATCCCCCGATCAGCCCCAGCATTTT. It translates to CSVAGSPDQPQHF. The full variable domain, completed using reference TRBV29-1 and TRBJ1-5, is SAVISQKPSRDICQRGTSLTIQCQVDSQVTMMFWYRQQPGQSLTLIATANQGSEATYESGFVIDKFPISRPNLTFSTLTVSNMSPEDSSIYLCSVAGSPDQPQHFGDGTRLSIL.

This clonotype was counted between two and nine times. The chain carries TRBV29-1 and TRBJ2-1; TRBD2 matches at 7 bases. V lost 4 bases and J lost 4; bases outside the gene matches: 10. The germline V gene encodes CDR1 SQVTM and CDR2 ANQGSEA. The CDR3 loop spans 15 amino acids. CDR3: CSVGSAGVVYNEQFF. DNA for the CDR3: TGCAGCGTTGGTTCGGCGGGAGTCGTATACAATGAGCAGTTCTTC.

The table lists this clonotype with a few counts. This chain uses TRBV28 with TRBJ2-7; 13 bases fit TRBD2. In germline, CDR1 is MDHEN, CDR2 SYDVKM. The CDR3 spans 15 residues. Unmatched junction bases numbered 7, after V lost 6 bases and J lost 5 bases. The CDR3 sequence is CASSTTSGGLDEQYF. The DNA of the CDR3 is TGTGCCAGCAGCACGACTAGCGGGGGGTTGGACGAGCAGTACTTC.

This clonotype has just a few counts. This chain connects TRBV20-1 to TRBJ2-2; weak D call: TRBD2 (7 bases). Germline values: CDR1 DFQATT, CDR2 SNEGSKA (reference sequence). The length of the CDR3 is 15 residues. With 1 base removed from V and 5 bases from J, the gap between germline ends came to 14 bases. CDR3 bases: TGCAGTGCTAGAGGTGGGGGGGCGTGGACCGGGGAGCTGTTTTTT. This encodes CSARGGGAWTGELFF.

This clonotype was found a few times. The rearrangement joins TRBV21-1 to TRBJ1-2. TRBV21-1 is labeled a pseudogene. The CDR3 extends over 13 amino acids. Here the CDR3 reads CASGPDHFYGYTF. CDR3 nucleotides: TGTGCCAGCGGACCGGACCATTTCTATGGCTACACCTTC.

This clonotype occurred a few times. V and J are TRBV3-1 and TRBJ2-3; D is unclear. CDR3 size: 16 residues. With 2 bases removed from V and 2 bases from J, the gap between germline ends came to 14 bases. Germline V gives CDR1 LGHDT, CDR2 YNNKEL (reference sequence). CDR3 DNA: TGTGCCAGCAGCCAAAAAGTAGCAAGCACCACAGATACGCAGTATTTT. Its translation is CASSQKVASTTDTQYF.

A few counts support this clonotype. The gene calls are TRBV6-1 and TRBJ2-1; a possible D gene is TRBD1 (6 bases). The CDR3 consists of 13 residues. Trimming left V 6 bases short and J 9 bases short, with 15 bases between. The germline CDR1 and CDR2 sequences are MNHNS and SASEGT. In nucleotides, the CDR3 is TGTGCCAGCAGAAAAACAGGGTTTACTGAGCAGTTCTTC. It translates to CASRKTGFTEQFF.

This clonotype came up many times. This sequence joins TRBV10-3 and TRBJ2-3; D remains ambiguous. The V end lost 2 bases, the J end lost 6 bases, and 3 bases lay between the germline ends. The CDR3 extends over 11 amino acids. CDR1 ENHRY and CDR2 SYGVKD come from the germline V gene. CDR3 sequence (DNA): TGTGCCATCAGTGAGAGGGATACGCAGTATTTT. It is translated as CAISERDTQYF.

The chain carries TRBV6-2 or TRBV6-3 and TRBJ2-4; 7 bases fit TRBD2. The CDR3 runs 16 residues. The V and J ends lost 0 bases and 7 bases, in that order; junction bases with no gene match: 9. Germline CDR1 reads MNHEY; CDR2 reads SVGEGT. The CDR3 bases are TGTGCCAGCAGTTACTCAACCAAGCGGGGCCAGAACATTCAGTACTTC. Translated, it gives CASSYSTKRGQNIQYF.

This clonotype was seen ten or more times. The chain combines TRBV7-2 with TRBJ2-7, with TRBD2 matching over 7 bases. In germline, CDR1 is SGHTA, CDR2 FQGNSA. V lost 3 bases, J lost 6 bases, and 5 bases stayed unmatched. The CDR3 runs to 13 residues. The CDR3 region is CASSLRLAGEQYF. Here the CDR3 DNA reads TGTGCCAGCAGCTTGCGACTAGCCGGCGAGCAGTACTTC. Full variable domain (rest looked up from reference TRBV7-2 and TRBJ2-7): GAGVSQSPSNKVTEKGKDVELRCDPISGHTALYWYRQSLGQGLEFLIYFQGNSAPDKSGLPSDRFSAERTGGSVSTLTIQRTQQEDSAVYLCASSLRLAGEQYFGPGTRLTVT.

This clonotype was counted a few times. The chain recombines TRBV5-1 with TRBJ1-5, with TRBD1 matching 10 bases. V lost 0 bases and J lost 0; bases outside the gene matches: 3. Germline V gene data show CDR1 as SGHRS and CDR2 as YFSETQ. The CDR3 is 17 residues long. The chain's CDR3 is CASSLGDRGYSNQPQHF. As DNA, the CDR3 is TGCGCCAGCAGCTTGGGGGACAGGGGTTATAGCAATCAGCCCCAGCATTTT.

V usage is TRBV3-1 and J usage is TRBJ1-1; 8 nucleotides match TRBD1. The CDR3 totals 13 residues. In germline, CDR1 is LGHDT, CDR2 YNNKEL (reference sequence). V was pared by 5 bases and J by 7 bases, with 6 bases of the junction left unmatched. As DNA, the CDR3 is TGTGCCAGCAGCTTCGACAGGGGTGTTGAAGCTTTCTTT. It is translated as CASSFDRGVEAFF.

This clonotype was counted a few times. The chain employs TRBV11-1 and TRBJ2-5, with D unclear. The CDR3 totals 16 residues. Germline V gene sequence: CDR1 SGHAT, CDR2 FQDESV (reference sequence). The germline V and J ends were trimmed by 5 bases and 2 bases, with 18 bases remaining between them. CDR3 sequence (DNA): TGTGCCAGCAGCCCGCGGCGTGCAGGAGTGCAAGAGACCCAGTACTTC. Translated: CASSPRRAGVQETQYF.

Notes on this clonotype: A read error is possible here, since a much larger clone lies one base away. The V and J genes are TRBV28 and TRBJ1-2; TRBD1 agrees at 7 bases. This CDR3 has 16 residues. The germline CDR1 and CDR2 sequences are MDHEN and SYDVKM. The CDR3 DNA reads TGTGCCATCAGTCGGGACAGAACATTTTATGGCTATGGCTACACCTTC. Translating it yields CAISRDRTFYGYGYTF.